These T cell receptor beta chains were read from a single sample in a study of blood T cells in healthy people across ages. TCRdb analysed the 5' RACE reads with MiXCR anew, one entry per CDR3 protein. In the table there are roughly 800,000 distinct CDR3 sequences, 55% to 75% of which are singletons. The specimen sequenced was blood. The source is a man aged 30 to 45 in good health. CDR3s include the opening cysteine and the closing phenylalanine or tryptophan. A D gene is named only where the DNA matches it firmly. A clone size is listed for some rows: how often the clone was seen (once, few, many), or a class if it is expanded.

j_call | v_call | clone_size | d_call | cdr3_nt | cdr3_aa
TRBJ2-7 | TRBV12-5 | few | - | TGTGCTAGTGGTTTGTTCCCCAACTCTCAGAGGGAGCAGTACTTC | CASGLFPNSQREQYF
TRBJ2-7 | TRBV20-1 | - | - | TGCAGTGCTAGGGGGCAGGGACGTTACTACGAGCAGTACTTC | CSARGQGRYYEQYF
TRBJ2-5 | TRBV20-1 | - | TRBD2 | TGCAGTGCTAGACTAGCGGGAGGAGGGGGGACCCAGTACTTC | CSARLAGGGGTQYF
TRBJ2-3 | TRBV2 | - | - | TGTGCCAGCAGCGAGGGGGGGATCACAGAGACGCAGTATTTT | CASSEGGITETQYF
TRBJ2-5 | TRBV6-1 | few | - | TGTGCCAGCAGTCCTATACGAACCCCCCAAGAGACCCAGTACTTC | CASSPIRTPQETQYF
TRBJ2-1 | TRBV11-2 | - | - | TGTGCCAGCAGGCCCGGGGGCTGGGAGCAGTTCTTC | CASRPGGWEQFF
TRBJ2-1 | TRBV24-1 | - | TRBD1 | TGTGCCACCAGTGATAAAGGGGGCGCAGAGCAGTTCTTC | CATSDKGGAEQFF
TRBJ1-2 | TRBV12-3/TRBV12-4 | - | - | TGTGCCAGCAGTCTCCCTCCGGGTGGCTACACCTTC | CASSLPPGGYTF
TRBJ2-7 | TRBV7-2 | - | TRBD2 | TGTGCCAGCAGCCAAAAGCGGGAATCTTACGAGCAGTACTTC | CASSQKRESYEQYF
TRBJ2-1 | TRBV28 | - | - | TGTGCCAGCAGTTATCAAGCGAAAGGCTCCTACAATGAGCAGTTCTTC | CASSYQAKGSYNEQFF
TRBJ2-1 | TRBV7-2 | - | TRBD2 | TGTGCCAGCAGCTTACGAGCGGGAGAGGCATACAATGAGCAGTTCTTC | CASSLRAGEAYNEQFF
TRBJ1-5 | TRBV29-1 | - | - | TGCAGCGTCGGTGTGAGCAATCAGCCCCAGCATTTT | CSVGVSNQPQHF
TRBJ1-2 | TRBV6-5 | once | - | TGTGCCAGCAATAAGGCCGGGGGTGACTATGGCTACACCTTC | CASNKAGGDYGYTF
TRBJ2-3 | TRBV5-1 | - | TRBD1 | TGCGCCAGCAGCTTGGCCGAGAGGACAGGGTGGGTGGATACGCAGTATTTT | CASSLAERTGWVDTQYF
TRBJ2-5 | TRBV27 | - | TRBD2 | TGTGCCAGCAGTCGAATCACTAGCGGGGAGACCCAGTACTTC | CASSRITSGETQYF
TRBJ2-7 | TRBV27 | - | - | TGTGCCAGCAGTCCGGAGACAGGAGGGTACTACGAGCAGTACTTC | CASSPETGGYYEQYF
TRBJ1-2 | TRBV4-3 | - | - | TGCGCCAGCAGCCATATTTCTAACCCGGTGGTAGGCATCCTACGTGGCTACACCTTC | CASSHISNPVVGILRGYTF
TRBJ2-7 | TRBV11-2 | - | - | TGTGCCAGCACCGACCGGGCTAGGTCCTACGAGCAGTACTTC | CASTDRARSYEQYF
TRBJ2-5 | TRBV4-2 | - | TRBD2 | TGTGCCAGCAGCCAAGATATCATGCCTAGCGGGGTGTACCAAGAGACCCAGTACTTC | CASSQDIMPSGVYQETQYF
TRBJ1-2 | TRBV5-1 | - | - | TGCGCCAGCGGAGCCCAGGGTTTACCAGAGTACACCTTC | CASGAQGLPEYTF
TRBJ2-5 | TRBV20-1 | many | - | TGCAGTGCTAGCCCCGGGAGATGGCAAGAGACCCAGTACTTC | CSASPGRWQETQYF
TRBJ1-2 | TRBV5-1 | - | - | TGCGCCAGCAGCTTCCCCGGGACCTACTATGGCTACACCTTC | CASSFPGTYYGYTF
TRBJ1-2 | TRBV29-1 | - | - | TGCAGCGTTGAAAGTGGGCATGGCTACACCTTC | CSVESGHGYTF
TRBJ2-3 | TRBV6-2/TRBV6-3 | few | TRBD1 | TGTGCCAGCAGGACAGGGCCAAACCGGCCCAATACGCAGTATTTT | CASRTGPNRPNTQYF
TRBJ2-7 | TRBV6-5 | many | - | TGTGCCAGCATGGGTCGGCTAGAGTCCTACGAGCAGTACTTC | CASMGRLESYEQYF
TRBJ2-1 | TRBV6-6 | once | - | TGTGCCAGCAGTCACGTCGAGGGTGAGCAGTTCTTC | CASSHVEGEQFF
TRBJ2-5 | TRBV6-5 | - | - | TGTGCCAGCAGTTACTCGACGGAGAGCCAAGAGACCCAGTACTTC | CASSYSTESQETQYF
TRBJ2-1 | TRBV6-2/TRBV6-3 | - | - | TGTGCCAGCAGACGGGACTCAAACGAGTTCTTC | CASRRDSNEFF
TRBJ2-7 | TRBV12-3/TRBV12-4 | few | - | TGTGCCAGCAGCACCGGGACTCCAAGGTCCTACGAGCAGTACTTC | CASSTGTPRSYEQYF
TRBJ2-1 | TRBV4-3 | - | TRBD2 | TGCGCCAGCAGCCGGGAGGGTCTCGAGCAGTTCTTC | CASSREGLEQFF
TRBJ2-5 | TRBV20-1 | - | - | TGCAGTGCTAACACCGGCAATGAGCAGTACTTC | CSANTGNEQYF
TRBJ2-3 | TRBV28 | - | TRBD2 | TGTGCCAGACTACCAACTAGCGGGGGGTCGACCACAGATACGCAGTATTTT | CARLPTSGGSTTDTQYF
TRBJ1-4 | TRBV6-6 | - | - | TGTGCCAGCAGTTCGTTATCCCGGCATCGTATTGAAAAACTGTTTTTT | CASSSLSRHRIEKLFF
TRBJ1-4 | TRBV15 | - | - | TGTGCCACCAGCAGAGACCTGCAACCTAATGAAAAACTGTTTTTT | CATSRDLQPNEKLFF
TRBJ2-3 | TRBV2 | - | - | TGTGCCAGCAGTCCCACATATACGCAGTATTTT | CASSPTYTQYF
TRBJ1-1 | TRBV6-5 | - | - | TGTGCCAGCAGTTCCCAGACAGGAGGGGACACTGAAGCTTTCTTT | CASSSQTGGDTEAFF
TRBJ1-2 | TRBV5-1 | - | - | TGCGCCAGCAGCGCCGGGACGGTCGTCTATGGCTACACCTTC | CASSAGTVVYGYTF
TRBJ2-7 | TRBV20-1 | - | - | TGCAGTGCTAGAGATGGCAGGGGCCCCTACGAGCAGTACTTC | CSARDGRGPYEQYF
TRBJ2-3 | TRBV6-6 | - | - | TGTGCCAGCAGTACCCCCTGGGCTAGCGGCACAGATACGCAGTATTTT | CASSTPWASGTDTQYF
TRBJ2-1 | TRBV2 | - | TRBD2 | TGTGCCAGCTACCTGGGGGGGAATGAGCAGTTCTTC | CASYLGGNEQFF
TRBJ2-1 | TRBV20-1 | - | - | TGCAGTGCTAGAGTTTACCCGGACTCCTACAATGAGCAGTTCTTC | CSARVYPDSYNEQFF
TRBJ1-2 | TRBV27 | - | - | TGTGCCTCCCTTGGGGGGGGCTATGGCTACACCTTC | CASLGGGYGYTF